This TCR beta chain was obtained from a study of TIL therapy for anti-PD-1-resistant metastatic lung cancer (TCRdb year 2021). For the wider study: Tumors were harvested prior to any PD-1/PD-L1 blockade, after which nivolumab was administered to patients, and lymphodepletion, expanded TIL infusion and IL-2 were given to patients who progressed. Enrolled patients had a median age of almost 55 years (range 38-75) and a median tumor PD-L1 proportion score of 6%. The cohort was predominantly lung adenocarcinoma, with several EGFR-mutant and two ALK-rearranged tumors, and half of patients were current or former smokers. A median non-synonymous tumor mutation burden of approximately 1.4 mutations per megabase was determined across the cohort by whole-exome sequencing. T cell receptor beta sequencing of tumor and peripheral blood served to follow clonotypes across the tumor, the expanded TIL product, and serial blood samples. Study-wide findings and limitations: Infused TIL clonotypes partially replaced the baseline peripheral repertoire then decayed over months, with no apparent association between persistence and response. Generalizability was limited because the cohort was highly selected, with more treatment-naive, never-smoker and oncogene-addicted patients included than is typical. The study protocol defined all tumor marker inferences as exploratory.

The sample holds one count of this clone. Its antigen is currently not known. There are no base qualities to consult, and no much larger clone falls within one base. The sample's time point label, decoded: pre-treatment sample, taken before nivolumab and TIL therapy. A phase I trial run at two centers enrolled adults with stage 4 NSCLC between 2017 and 2020. Samples were obtained from a single-arm, open-label phase I trial in which tumor-infiltrating lymphocyte therapy with nivolumab was evaluated in advanced non-small cell lung cancer. Blood mononuclear cells were isolated from EDTA tubes by Ficoll gradient and were snap-frozen as pellets, and DNA was extracted with a Qiagen mini-prep kit. TCR beta CDR3 regions were amplified from genomic DNA with the immunoSEQ v3 hsTCRB kit using bias-controlled multiplex PCR. TCR libraries were sequenced on an Illumina NextSeq 500 to 2 million or so read pairs for survey level or about 5-6.5 million for deep level. The authors' analysis ran thus. Clonality was reported by immunoSEQ Analyzer software, which also assigned V, D and J genes and filtered out non-productive sequences. To compare repertoires between infused TIL and blood, productive Simpson clonality was used along with the Morisita overlap index of productive TRB rearrangements. For each clone in blood, the absolute clonotype count was estimated by multiplying the lymphocyte count by the CD3+ fraction and by the clone's productive frequency. TCRdb provides this immuneACCESS table in a form limited to in-frame rearrangements. Some clones are lacking; in checked studies, under half of them reflect an unresolved V gene, and why the rest are absent is not known. V and J calls plus clone size are reproduced from that table; the DNA served to infer D and trimming. Here the sample has more than 55,000 clones; approximately 80% occur a single time. Of the sample, under 3% is held by the ten largest clones.

Sequences were derived from blood, sampled at baseline. This TCR was recovered from a person aged 25-80 years with non-small cell lung cancer.

This receptor carries the CDR3 CSSSGASYNEQFF. The sequence in DNA is TGCAGCAGTAGCGGGGCCTCCTACAATGAGCAGTTCTTC. Recombination linked TRBV29-1 to TRBJ2-1, with 8 central nucleotides matching TRBD2. Reading the germline V gene gives CDR1 SQVTM and CDR2 ANQGSEA. Counted from cysteine to phenylalanine, this CDR3 has 13 amino acids. Only the CDR3 DNA is retained, 39 bases long and in frame from the first base. Unmatched junction bases come to 3, with V trimmed by 8 bases and J by 0 bases.